One and the same sample provided the 6 T cell receptor beta chains below, sequenced in a study of control samples from healthy donors and cancer patients. Assay: immunoSEQ multiplex PCR; the TCRdb copy retains only in-frame clones and omits some. The sample includes tens of thousands of clones, around 95% of them seen just once. The sequencing input was blood. These TCRs come from a man younger than 40 in good health.

The chain links TRBV29-1 to TRBJ2-7; D is possibly TRBD1 (6 bases). Trimming took 4 bases from V and 3 from J, leaving 10 bases between them. This CDR3 has 12 residues. CDR1 and CDR2 (germline): SQVTM, ANQGSEA. CDR3 loop: CSVGQVGYEQYF. The CDR3 DNA reads TGCAGCGTTGGACAGGTCGGCTACGAGCAGTACTTC.

The chain combines TRBV28 with TRBJ1-3; 7 nucleotides align to TRBD1. Germline CDR1 and CDR2: MDHEN and SYDVKM. The CDR3 loop spans 17 amino acids. V lost 4 bases and J lost 0; bases outside the gene matches: 9. The CDR3 coding sequence is TGTGCCAGCAGTTCGGGGGGACAGATAAGCTCTGGAAACACCATATATTTT. It translates to CASSSGGQISSGNTIYF. Complete variable domain (other parts from reference TRBV28 and TRBJ1-3): DVKVTQSSRYLVKRTGEKVFLECVQDMDHENMFWYRQDPGLGLRLIYFSYDVKMKEKGDIPEGYSVSREKKERFSLILESASTNQTSMYLCASSSGGQISSGNTIYFGEGSWLTVV.

This chain links TRBV25-1 with TRBJ2-5, with 7 bases identical to TRBD1. The germline V gene has CDR1 MGHDK and CDR2 SYGVNS. CDR3 length: 11 amino acids. J lost 4 bases, V lost 7 bases, and 0 bases had no gene match. The CDR3 DNA sequence: TGTGCCAGCAACAGGGGAGAGACCCAGTACTTC. It translates to CASNRGETQYF. The whole variable domain, filled in from reference TRBV25-1 and TRBJ2-5, reads EADIYQTPRYLVIGTGKKITLECSQTMGHDKMYWYQQDPGMELHLIHYSYGVNSTEKGDLSSESTVSRIRTEHFPLTLESARPSHTSQYLCASNRGETQYFGPGTRLLVL.

This rearrangement joins TRBV9 to TRBJ2-7, with unresolved D. Germline loops: CDR1 SGDLS, CDR2 YYNGEE. CDR3 length equals 13 residues. With 2 bases removed from V and 0 bases from J, the gap between germline ends came to 6 bases. CDR3 DNA sequence: TGTGCCAGCAGCGTCGGCAGCTCCTACGAGCAGTACTTC. It yields the protein CASSVGSSYEQYF.

The chain links TRBV6-5 to TRBJ1-4; TRBD1 might be the D (6 bases). The CDR3 totals 14 residues. Germline CDR1 and CDR2: MNHEY and SVGAGI. V was cut by 0 bases and J by 14 bases, with 16 bases left in between. DNA of the CDR3: TGTGCCAGCAGTTACTCGCGAGGCAGGGGAATCCTGTTTTTT. This encodes CASSYSRGRGILFF.

The chain combines TRBV5-6 with TRBJ1-1; D is perhaps TRBD1 (5 bases). Trimming took 0 bases from V and 6 from J, leaving 15 bases between them. The germline gives CDR1 SGHDT, CDR2 YYEEEE. This CDR3 spans 15 amino acids. This CDR3 reads CASSLAWTWDAEAFF. CDR3 sequence (DNA): TGTGCCAGCAGCTTGGCGTGGACCTGGGACGCTGAAGCTTTCTTT.